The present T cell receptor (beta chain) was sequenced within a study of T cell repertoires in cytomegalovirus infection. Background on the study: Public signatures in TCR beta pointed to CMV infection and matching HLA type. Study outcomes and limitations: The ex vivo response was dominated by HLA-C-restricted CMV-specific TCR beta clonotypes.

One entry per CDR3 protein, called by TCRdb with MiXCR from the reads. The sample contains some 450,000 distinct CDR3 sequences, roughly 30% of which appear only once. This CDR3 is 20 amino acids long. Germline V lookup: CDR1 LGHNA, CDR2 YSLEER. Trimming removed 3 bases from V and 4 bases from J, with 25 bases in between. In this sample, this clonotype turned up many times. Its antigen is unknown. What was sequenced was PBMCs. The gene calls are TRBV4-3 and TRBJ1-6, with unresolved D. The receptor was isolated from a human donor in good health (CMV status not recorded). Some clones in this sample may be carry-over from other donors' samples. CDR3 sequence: CASSHSGTGSPDTYNSPLHF. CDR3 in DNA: TGCGCCAGCAGCCACTCAGGTACCGGATCTCCAGACACGTATAATTCACCCCTCCACTTT.